One and the same sample provided the 5 T cell receptor beta chains below, sequenced in a study of blood T cell repertoires in COVID-19. TCRdb's copy holds only in-frame clones and misses some; the assay was immunoSEQ multiplex PCR. The sample includes about 230,000 clones, around 80% of them seen just once. The source material was peripheral blood. Every receptor here comes from a middle-aged man with acute or convalescent COVID-19.

The chain recombines TRBV5-4 with TRBJ1-6, with 7 bases identical to TRBD1. V lost 4 bases, J lost 15 bases, and 13 bases stayed unmatched. Germline V gives CDR1 SGHNT, CDR2 YYREEE (reference sequence). The CDR3 is 14 amino acids. The CDR3 loop is CASSLNTGQGVLHF. In DNA form, the CDR3 reads TGTGCCAGCAGCCTTAATACGGGCCAGGGGGTCCTCCACTTT.

The V gene is TRBV27, the J gene TRBJ1-2; 7 bases map to TRBD1. The CDR3 contains 13 residues. V gave up 5 bases and J gave up 8 bases; unmatched junction bases: 8. Germline V gene lookup returns CDR1 MNHEY and CDR2 SMNVEV (reference sequence). In DNA, the CDR3 is TGTGCCAGCAGTAACACAGGGGTAGGGGGCTACACCTTC. Amino acids: CASSNTGVGGYTF.

This sequence joins TRBV5-1 and TRBJ2-6; D remains ambiguous. This CDR3 is 15 amino acids long. The germline V gene has CDR1 SGHRS and CDR2 YFSETQ. V was trimmed by 0 bases and J by 4 bases, leaving 8 bases between them. CDR3 sequence (DNA): TGCGCCAGCAGCTTGGTTCCGTCCGGGGCCAACGTCCTGACTTTC. It translates to CASSLVPSGANVLTF.

V usage is TRBV19 and J usage is TRBJ2-7, with 9 bases identical to TRBD2. J lost 4 bases, V lost 4 bases, and 8 bases had no gene match. The CDR3 is made up of 15 amino acids. CDR1 is LNHDA, CDR2 SQIVND, per germline (reference sequence). CDR3 in DNA: TGTGCCAGTAGTAGCGGTAGCGGGAGTCTTTACGAGCAGTACTTC. Translating it yields CASSSGSGSLYEQYF. The complete variable domain, with remaining parts taken from reference TRBV19 and TRBJ2-7, reads DGGITQSPKYLFRKEGQNVTLSCEQNLNHDAMYWYRQDPGQGLRLIYYSQIVNDFQKGDIAEGYSVSREKKESFPLTVTSAQKNPTAFYLCASSSGSGSLYEQYFGPGTRLTVT.

The chain combines TRBV19 with TRBJ1-5; tentatively, D is TRBD1 (5 bases). Germline CDR1 is LNHDA and CDR2 is SQIVND (reference sequence). The CDR3 has 15 amino acids. V was clipped by 3 bases and J by 4 bases, with 13 bases between them. CDR3 in DNA: TGTGCCAGTAGTATTGGGGGGAGGAATAATCAGCCCCAGCATTTT. Translating it yields CASSIGGRNNQPQHF. Full variable domain (rest looked up from reference TRBV19 and TRBJ1-5): DGGITQSPKYLFRKEGQNVTLSCEQNLNHDAMYWYRQDPGQGLRLIYYSQIVNDFQKGDIAEGYSVSREKKESFPLTVTSAQKNPTAFYLCASSIGGRNNQPQHFGDGTRLSIL.